Only a few counts were recorded for the clone carrying this T cell receptor beta chain. The antigen remains unidentified. TCRdb reanalysed the 5' RACE reads using MiXCR and keeps one entry per CDR3 protein. The sample lists approximately 290,000 distinct CDR3 sequences; around 8% were seen once. This record belongs to a study of T-cell memory formation after mild COVID-19. Looking at the study overall: Across donors, TCR clusters were largely donor specific. Findings of the study overall: The CD4+ clones that contracted clustered mainly within CM and EM, and the CD8+ clones concentrated in EMRA.

Germline V gene lookup returns CDR1 MGHRA and CDR2 YSYEKL. The length of the CDR3 is 16 residues. V lost 3 bases to trimming and J lost 0 bases, with 15 bases between them. The sequenced sample consisted of PBMCs or a T cell subset sorted from them (not recorded which). The receptor was derived from a young man who had mild COVID-19 (a few samples of this study predate the infection). Cell type and time point are not known. The rearrangement uses TRBV4-1 and TRBJ2-7; D is undetermined. In DNA, the CDR3 is TGCGCCAGCAGCCATGGGAAGGGCCTTTCCTCCTACGAGCAGTACTTC. This gives the protein CASSHGKGLSSYEQYF.